Included here is one TCR beta chain sequence, with context. The RNA input was roughly 0.45 to 1 ug, and it was reverse transcribed with random hexamers. TCRdb processed the immunoSEQ multiplex PCR reads anew with MiXCR; each CDR3 protein has one entry. The repertoire holds a few hundred thousand distinct CDR3 sequences, with approximately 95% as singletons. This record comes from a study of CD8 T cells in Susac syndrome. Germline CDR1 reads MNHNS; CDR2 reads SASEGT. The CDR3 contains 16 residues. The V gene lost 0 bases and the J gene lost 0 bases, with 6 bases spanning the gap. The origin of this receptor is a human donor with multiple sclerosis. V and J are TRBV6-1 and TRBJ2-6; D gene unclear. The sequencing input was CD4+ T cells from PBMCs. The CDR3 coding sequence is TGTGCCAGCAGTGAAGCGTCCTACTCTGGGGCCAACGTCCTGACTTTC. This encodes CASSEASYSGANVLTF.